This TCR beta chain emerged from a study of Tregs in tolerant kidney transplant recipients. The CDR3 length is 13 residues. The V gene's germline CDR1 is SGHNT and CDR2 YENEEA. The V end lost 5 bases, the J end lost 2 bases, and 9 bases lay between the germline ends. Details on this clone: What it recognizes is unknown.

Repertoires were generated with immunoSEQ multiplex PCR, while TCRdb's copy carries only in-frame clones and drops some. The data contain 85,000 to 100,000 clones, 80% to 95% of them singletons. Broader study findings: Nucleotide sequences could not be compared across some patients' samples due to primer changes.

The chain combines TRBV11-3 with TRBJ2-5; D is perhaps TRBD2 (5 bases). Here the sequenced sample was CD4+ T cells from blood, taken before the transplant. This clonotype originated in a human donor who received a combined kidney and bone marrow transplant. The CDR3 DNA follows: TGTGCCAGCAGCGCCAGCGGTCAAGAGACCCAGTACTTC. It encodes CASSASGQETQYF.